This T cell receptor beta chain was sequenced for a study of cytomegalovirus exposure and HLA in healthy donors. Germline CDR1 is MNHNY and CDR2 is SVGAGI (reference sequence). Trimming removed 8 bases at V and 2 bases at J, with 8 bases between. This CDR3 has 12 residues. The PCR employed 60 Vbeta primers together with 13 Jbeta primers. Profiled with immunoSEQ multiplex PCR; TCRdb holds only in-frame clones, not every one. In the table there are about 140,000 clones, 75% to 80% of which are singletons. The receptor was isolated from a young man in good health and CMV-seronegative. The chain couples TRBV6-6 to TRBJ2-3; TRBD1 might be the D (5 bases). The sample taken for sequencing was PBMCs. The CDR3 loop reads CASGAFTDTQYF. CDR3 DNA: TGTGCCAGCGGGGCATTCACAGATACGCAGTATTTT.